A single sample is the source of the 20 T cell receptor beta chains below, sequenced in a study of regulatory T cells in long-lasting Graves disease. Sample time point: newly diagnosed GD, antithyroid drugs for less than 3 months. Making the TCR library involved RNA that had been extracted from PBMCs. Construction of TCR beta libraries relied on iRepertoire HTBI primers and on Arm-PCR targeting CDR3 regions. TCRdb passed the multiplex PCR reads through MiXCR, listing each CDR3 protein once. The data show 500,000 to 700,000 distinct CDR3 sequences, under 20% seen once. The sample also formed part of further work on T cells in Graves' hyperthyroidism and ophthalmopathy.

The specimen was peripheral blood mononuclear cells (PBMCs), collected at new diagnosis, from a patient treated with antithyroid drugs. All receptors derive from a woman aged 30 to 39 with Graves disease.

This clonotype occurred many times. The genes are TRBV19 and TRBJ1-1; the D is unclear. The ends were cut back, 3 bases at V and 6 bases at J, with 8 bases in the middle. CDR1 is LNHDA, CDR2 SQIVND, per germline (reference sequence). The CDR3 totals 12 residues. The CDR3 bases are TGTGCCAGTAGTATGACCCGGGCTGAAGCTTTCTTT. Translated: CASSMTRAEAFF.

This clonotype has at least ten counts. The V and J genes are TRBV7-2 and TRBJ2-5; 8 bases map to TRBD2. The CDR3 has 18 residues. CDR1 is SGHTA and CDR2 is FQGNSA in the germline V gene. V lost 1 base to trimming and J lost 4 bases; unmatched junction nucleotides: 14. CDR3 sequence reads: CASSLGWGGRPRGETQYF. In nucleotides, the CDR3 is TGTGCCAGCAGCTTAGGGTGGGGCGGGAGGCCCCGGGGAGAGACCCAGTACTTC.

The V gene is TRBV20-1, the J gene TRBJ2-7; D remains unclear. CDR3 size: 14 residues. V was cut by 2 bases and J by 4 bases, with 15 bases left in between. Germline V gene lookup returns CDR1 DFQATT and CDR2 SNEGSKA (reference sequence). The CDR3 bases are TGCAGTGCTAGACGGGTAGGATCTGAATACGAGCAGTACTTC. It yields the protein CSARRVGSEYEQYF.

This clonotype was recorded a few times. This rearrangement joins TRBV30 to TRBJ2-3, with 15 bases matching TRBD2. Germline CDR1 GTSNPN, CDR2 SVGIG (reference sequence). The CDR3 has 16 amino acids. After removal of 4 bases from V and 4 bases from J, the junction contained 6 bases not matched to a gene. CDR3 sequence: CAWTVGLAGGADTQYF. The CDR3 nucleotides read TGTGCCTGGACCGTAGGACTAGCGGGAGGGGCAGATACGCAGTATTTT.

This clonotype has ten or more counts. The chain employs TRBV11-3 and TRBJ2-1; a possible D gene is TRBD2 (7 bases). There are 17 residues in the CDR3. V shed 1 base and J shed 2 bases, with 15 bases lying between them. In germline, CDR1 is SGHNT, CDR2 YENEEA. CDR3 nucleotide sequence: TGTGCCAGCAGCTTAGGGGGGAGGGCAGGGGCCTACAATGAGCAGTTCTTC. Translation gives CASSLGGRAGAYNEQFF. The entire variable domain, with the rest obtained from reference TRBV11-3 and TRBJ2-1, is as follows: EAGVVQSPRYKIIEKKQPVAFWCNPISGHNTLYWYLQNLGQGPELLIRYENEEAVDDSQLPKDRFSAERLKGVDSTLKIQPAELGDSAVYLCASSLGGRAGAYNEQFFGPGTRLTVL.

The table lists this clonotype with many counts. The gene calls are TRBV6-2 or TRBV6-3 and TRBJ1-1; D ambiguous. The V gene lost 2 bases and the J gene lost 0 bases, with 7 bases spanning the gap. CDR1 and CDR2 (germline): MNHEY, SVGEGT. CDR3 length equals 14 residues. The chain's CDR3 is CASSYGDMNTEAFF. Here the CDR3 DNA reads TGTGCCAGCAGTTACGGGGATATGAACACTGAAGCTTTCTTT.

The table lists this clonotype with many counts. The rearrangement links TRBV19 to TRBJ1-1; D not resolved. Between the trimmed V and J ends, which lost 3 bases and 1 base, there was a span of 6 bases. The germline gives CDR1 LNHDA, CDR2 SQIVND (reference sequence). The CDR3 is made up of 13 amino acids. The CDR3 DNA sequence: TGTGCCAGTAGTATCAAGGGGAACACTGAAGCTTTCTTT. Translating gives CASSIKGNTEAFF.

This clonotype was detected only a few times. CDR3 nucleotide sequence: TGTGCCACCAGTGATTGGCTAGCAGATACGCAGTATTTT. Translated: CATSDWLADTQYF. The genes are TRBV24-1 and TRBJ2-3; D is ambiguous. Germline assignment: CDR1 KGHDR and CDR2 SFDVKD. V was cut by 2 bases and J by 4 bases, with 6 bases left in between. The CDR3 is made up of 13 amino acids.

This clonotype was found many times. This chain uses TRBV5-6 with TRBJ2-7; 7 nucleotides align to TRBD2. There are 13 residues in the CDR3. The V gene end was trimmed by 6 bases and the J gene end by 4 bases; junction bases not matched to a gene: 7. In germline, CDR1 is SGHDT, CDR2 YYEEEE. CDR3 bases: TGTGCCAGCACCCGCGGGGAGGGGTACGAGCAGTACTTC. Translated, it gives CASTRGEGYEQYF.

The V and J genes are TRBV20-1 and TRBJ2-3; the match to TRBD2 covers 9 bases. The germline V gene encodes CDR1 DFQATT and CDR2 SNEGSKA (reference sequence). The V and J ends lost 3 bases and 2 bases, in that order; junction bases with no gene match: 9. The length of the CDR3 is 16 residues. The CDR3 DNA reads TGCAGTGCTAGTTCTTTGGCTAGCGGGGACACAGATACGCAGTATTTT. Encoded protein: CSASSLASGDTDTQYF.

This clonotype occurred many times. This chain connects TRBV7-3 to TRBJ2-3; D is unresolved. Germline V gene lookup returns CDR1 SGHTA and CDR2 FQGTGA. V lost 5 bases and J 2 bases, leaving 14 bases between the germline ends. The CDR3 covers 15 residues. The CDR3 DNA is TGTGCCAGCAGCCGATCAGGTGCGGACACAGATACGCAGTATTTT. Amino acids: CASSRSGADTDTQYF.

This clonotype was found a few times. It may be a read error: a sequence one base away is much more abundant. The rearrangement uses TRBV27 and TRBJ2-1; TRBD2 is a possible D gene (6 bases). Germline V gene sequence: CDR1 MNHEY, CDR2 SMNVEV (reference sequence). The CDR3 consists of 15 residues. Trimming took 5 bases from V and 7 from J, leaving 18 bases between them. Here the CDR3 reads CASSDLTRDLNEQFF. The DNA for the CDR3 is TGTGCCAGCAGTGATTTGACGCGGGACCTGAATGAGCAGTTCTTC.

This chain joins TRBV7-9 and TRBJ1-3; D ambiguous. The CDR3 is 13 amino acids. From germline, CDR1 is SEHNR and CDR2 FQNEAQ (reference sequence). The V and J ends lost 7 bases and 4 bases respectively, with 11 bases between them. The CDR3 DNA reads TGTGCCAGCATCCCCTCTCTCGGAAACACCATATATTTT. Protein: CASIPSLGNTIYF.

This clonotype was detected many times. This chain uses TRBV12-3 or TRBV12-4 with TRBJ2-4; tentative D call: TRBD2 (6 bases). This CDR3 comprises 15 residues. With 6 bases removed from V and 5 bases from J, the gap between germline ends came to 17 bases. This CDR3 reads CASSHWGGRENIQYF. The DNA of the CDR3 is TGTGCCAGCAGCCACTGGGGAGGACGGGAAAACATTCAGTACTTC.

This clonotype was counted ten times or more. This chain connects TRBV20-1 to TRBJ1-1; 7 bases match TRBD1. Germline values: CDR1 DFQATT, CDR2 SNEGSKA (reference sequence). The CDR3 consists of 14 residues. As DNA, the CDR3 is TGCAGCCCTTCGGAGGGACAGATGAACACTGAAGCTTTCTTT. Translated, it gives CSPSEGQMNTEAFF.

This chain uses TRBV28 with TRBJ2-1; 12 bases fit TRBD2. This CDR3 spans 15 amino acids. Losses at the gene ends were 6 bases for V and 13 bases for J; bases not matched to a gene: 13. Germline V gene data show CDR1 as MDHEN and CDR2 as SYDVKM. The CDR3 reads CASSSGLAGIYVQFF. The DNA of the CDR3 is TGTGCCAGCAGCTCAGGACTAGCGGGAATTTACGTCCAGTTCTTC.

The rearrangement joins TRBV5-1 to TRBJ1-4; D remains unclear. Germline V gives CDR1 SGHRS, CDR2 YFSETQ. This CDR3 is built from 13 residues. V was clipped by 4 bases and J by 8 bases, with 12 bases between them. In DNA, the CDR3 is TGCGCCAGCAGCCCAATTAGGGCCGAAAAACTGTTTTTT. Amino acid sequence: CASSPIRAEKLFF.

This clonotype was seen many times. The chain is built from TRBV28 and TRBJ2-7; tentatively, D is TRBD2 (6 bases). V was pared by 11 bases and J by 0 bases, with 14 bases between. The length of the CDR3 is 13 residues. In germline, CDR1 is MDHEN, CDR2 SYDVKM. The CDR3 loop is CALGGPSSYEQYF. The CDR3 bases are TGTGCCCTTGGAGGGCCGAGCTCCTACGAGCAGTACTTC.

This clonotype was seen at least ten times. The chain employs TRBV6-1 and TRBJ2-7, with 7 bases identical to TRBD1. The junction had 8 bases not matched to a gene; V was cut back by 4 bases and J by 2 bases. The germline CDR1 and CDR2 sequences are MNHNS and SASEGT. This CDR3 contains 15 residues. The CDR3 protein is CASSAGKGAPYEQYF. The CDR3 nucleotides are TGTGCCAGCAGTGCTGGGAAGGGGGCACCCTACGAGCAGTACTTC.

The chain couples TRBV5-6 to TRBJ2-5; 9 positions match TRBD2. With 0 bases clipped from V and 5 bases from J, the junction kept 5 bases outside the gene matches. CDR1 and CDR2 (germline): SGHDT, YYEEEE. This CDR3 is built from 15 residues. The CDR3 region is CASSLEGLARETQYF. For the CDR3, the DNA is TGTGCCAGCAGCTTGGAGGGACTAGCCCGGGAGACCCAGTACTTC. Complete variable domain (other parts from reference TRBV5-6 and TRBJ2-5): DAGVTQSPTHLIKTRGQQVTLRCSPKSGHDTVSWYQQALGQGPQFIFQYYEEEERQRGNFPDRFSGHQFPNYSSELNVNALLLGDSALYLCASSLEGLARETQYFGPGTRLLVL.